This T cell receptor (beta chain) was captured in a study of graft-versus-host responses after intestinal transplantation. Background on the study: Once they had received anti-thymocyte globulin induction, all recipients took tacrolimus and steroids for approximately three years.

Overall study findings and caveats: Recipient marrow contained GvH clones, some of which appeared first in ileum or blood. Peak circulating GvH clone levels were associated with early post-transplant HvG declines.

Turning to this clone: Antigen: not known.

Marrow sampled after transplant originated from the posterior iliac crest or another site. The table came from immunoSEQ multiplex PCR; TCRdb's copy has only in-frame clones and leaves some out. The data contain over 9,000 clones, nearly 95% of them seen just once; the ten biggest clones take up 16%. The CDR3 sequence is 16 residues long. After removal of 0 bases from V and 0 bases from J, the junction contained 3 bases not matched to a gene. Germline lookup yields CDR1 SGHNT and CDR2 YENEEA. This specimen consisted of bone marrow, obtained roughly 500 days after intestinal transplantation. The V gene is TRBV11-3, the J gene TRBJ2-7; 9 nucleotides align to TRBD2. The origin of this receptor is a human patient who received an intestinal transplant, so some T cells may come from the graft donor. The CDR3 DNA is TGTGCCAGCAGCTTAGATATAGCGGGAGTCTCCTACGAGCAGTACTTC. Its translation: CASSLDIAGVSYEQYF.